This entry features one TCR beta chain sequence. This record belongs to a study of blood T cell repertoires in COVID-19. Overall study context: Sources were T cells, B-cell-depleted T cells, or PBMCs; the material itself was cDNA or gDNA.

Original handling: Researchers report that nucleated cell counts were estimated from reference gene primer amplification. Assay used: immunoSEQ multiplex PCR; TCRdb lists only in-frame clones, some missing. Clone size and the V and J calls come from that table; the DNA yielded D and trimming. The profile shows hundreds of thousands of clones, about 89% of them singletons. Participants spanned ages about 18 to 95 years and resided in 20 to 25 US areas. Clinical history reported by participants formed the basis on which cohorts were assigned. The CDR3 sequence is 14 residues long. V lost 7 bases and J lost 14; bases outside the gene matches: 16. Germline loops: CDR1 SNHLY, CDR2 FYNNEI.

Sequences were obtained from PBMCs or T cells enriched from blood (not recorded which). This chain connects TRBV2 to TRBJ2-4, with 8 positions matching TRBD1. The source is a woman aged 40 to 50 who had recovered from COVID-19. The CDR3 nucleotides read TGTGCCAGCAATCCCGAGACAGGGGCCCTCTTCAAGTACTTC. It encodes CASNPETGALFKYF.